This T cell receptor beta chain was obtained from a study of T cell responses to AZD1222 COVID-19 vaccine. V was shortened by 4 bases and J by 3 bases, with 21 bases between the two germline ends. Germline CDR1 and CDR2: MGHDK and SYGVNS. The CDR3 extends over 18 amino acids. Data came from immunoSEQ multiplex PCR; TCRdb stores just in-frame clones and leaves some out. The sample has 60,000 to 75,000 clones; roughly 87% are singletons. The receptor was derived from an adult in good health. This chain links TRBV25-1 with TRBJ2-2, with D perhaps TRBD1 (7 bases). Sequencing used peripheral blood, obtained on day 0 of AZD1222 vaccination. CDR3: CASSGGEVWTGYTGELFF. The CDR3 DNA follows: TGTGCCAGCAGTGGGGGGGAGGTTTGGACAGGCTACACCGGGGAGCTGTTTTTT.